The subject of this entry is one T cell receptor (beta chain). The sample is drawn from a study of patients and donors after allogeneic stem cell transplantation. TCRdb used MiXCR to reprocess the RT-PCR reads, holding one entry per CDR3 protein. The top ten hold just under 50% of the sample, which has 24,000 or so distinct CDR3 sequences, about 30% seen once. Looked up from germline, CDR1 is DFQATT and CDR2 is SNEGSKA (reference sequence). This CDR3 contains 15 residues. V shed 3 bases, J shed 3 bases, and the junction held 9 bases outside the gene matches. Sequencing used blood, either unsorted or a sorted T cell fraction (not recorded which). The receptor was isolated from a human donor who was either an allogeneic HSCT recipient or a stem cell or donor lymphocyte infusion donor (not recorded which). It is not recorded whose cells these are; they may come from a transplant donor. This chain links TRBV20-1 with TRBJ2-3; 7 positions agree with TRBD1. This CDR3 is CSARVARGPTDTQYF. In nucleotides, the CDR3 is TGCAGTGCTAGGGTTGCGAGGGGGCCAACAGATACGCAGTATTTT.